A selection of T cell receptor beta chains follows, all from one sample in a study of T cell changes during pregnancy in multiple sclerosis. The assay was immunoSEQ multiplex PCR, and TCRdb's table has in-frame clones only and misses some. The data hold about 45,000 clones, with about 95% observed a single time. The sample was peripheral blood, taken in the second trimester of pregnancy. Source of these receptors: a female donor with multiple sclerosis, enrolled in a pregnancy study. The CDR3 runs from the conserved cysteine through the conserved F or W. Fields, in order: J gene, D gene, V gene, clone size, CDR3 DNA, CDR3 protein. The D gene is left open where the match is weak. Clone sizes are given selectively: once, few, many, or a class where the clone is expanded.

J: TRBJ1-5; D: -; V: TRBV28; size: -; DNA: TGTGCCAGCAGCCTCCTTCATCAGCCCCAGCATTTT; CDR3: CASSLLHQPQHF
J: TRBJ2-3; D: TRBD2; V: TRBV29-1; size: -; DNA: TGCAGCGTTTTGGGGACTAGCGGGAGGGGTGGGACAGATACGCAGTATTTT; CDR3: CSVLGTSGRGGTDTQYF
J: TRBJ2-1; D: TRBD2; V: TRBV10-3; size: -; DNA: TGTGCCATCAGTGGACTAGCGAGAGGAATGGAAGAGCAGTTCTTC; CDR3: CAISGLARGMEEQFF
J: TRBJ2-3; D: TRBD2; V: TRBV5-1; size: -; DNA: TGCGCCAGCAGCCCTGGTGGGGGGGTAACAGATACGCAGTATTTT; CDR3: CASSPGGGVTDTQYF
J: TRBJ2-1; D: -; V: TRBV7-8; size: -; DNA: TGTGCCAGCAGCTTAGTGGGGGCCTCGCCACTCAATGAGCAGTTCTTC; CDR3: CASSLVGASPLNEQFF
J: TRBJ2-4; D: -; V: TRBV12-5; size: -; DNA: TGTGCTAGTGGTTTGGTGGGTTACAGCTTCCTAGCCAAAAACATTCAGTACTTC; CDR3: CASGLVGYSFLAKNIQYF
J: TRBJ1-1; D: -; V: TRBV9; size: -; DNA: TGTGCCAGCAGCGGCTTGGGACACCCTGAAGCTTTCTTT; CDR3: CASSGLGHPEAFF
J: TRBJ1-1; D: -; V: TRBV10-3; size: -; DNA: TGTGCCATCAGAGACTACAGGGTTTACACTGAAGCTTTCTTT; CDR3: CAIRDYRVYTEAFF
J: TRBJ1-1; D: -; V: TRBV19; size: -; DNA: TGTGCCAGTAGTCCGAACCAGGGTTGGGATAAAACTTTCTTT; CDR3: CASSPNQGWDKTFF
J: TRBJ2-7; D: TRBD2; V: TRBV27; size: -; DNA: TGTGCCAGCAGTTGGAGGTCGGGACTAGCCGTCGAGCAGTACTTC; CDR3: CASSWRSGLAVEQYF
J: TRBJ2-3; D: TRBD2; V: TRBV11-2; size: -; DNA: TGTGCCAGCAGCTTGAGTTTAGCGGGAGCTATAGATACGCAGTATTTT; CDR3: CASSLSLAGAIDTQYF
J: TRBJ1-1; D: TRBD1; V: TRBV2; size: once; DNA: TGTGCCAGCAGGCGGACAGGGCAGAACACTGAAGCTTTCTTT; CDR3: CASRRTGQNTEAFF
J: TRBJ2-1; D: TRBD1; V: TRBV9; size: -; DNA: TGTGCCAGCAACCCTGAGGGACAGATCAATGAGCAGTTCTTC; CDR3: CASNPEGQINEQFF
J: TRBJ2-1; D: -; V: TRBV5-1; size: -; DNA: TGCGCCAGCAGCTTGGGGAGGGGCAGCGCACGCAATGAGCAGTTCTTC; CDR3: CASSLGRGSARNEQFF
J: TRBJ2-7; D: TRBD1; V: TRBV18; size: -; DNA: TGTGCCAGCTCACCACGAGGTGGACAGGGAGAGCCCTATGAGCAGTACTTC; CDR3: CASSPRGGQGEPYEQYF
J: TRBJ2-3; D: TRBD2; V: TRBV9; size: -; DNA: TGTGCCAGCAGCGGTAGCGGGACTTCCACAGATACGCAGTATTTT; CDR3: CASSGSGTSTDTQYF
J: TRBJ2-1; D: TRBD1; V: TRBV7-2; size: once; DNA: TGTGCCAGCAGCAGAGACAGGGGAGGACTGTTCTTC; CDR3: CASSRDRGGLFF
J: TRBJ2-2; D: TRBD1; V: TRBV7-6; size: -; DNA: TGTGCCAGCAGCCGAAGTGGGACAGCCAACACCGGGGAGCTGTTTTTT; CDR3: CASSRSGTANTGELFF
J: TRBJ1-5; D: TRBD1; V: TRBV7-8; size: -; DNA: TGTGCCAGCAGCCAACTACAGGGGGCGAGCAATCAGCCCCAGCATTTT; CDR3: CASSQLQGASNQPQHF
J: TRBJ2-1; D: TRBD2; V: TRBV7-6; size: once; DNA: TGTGCCAGCAGCTTCGGCGGGGGGAAGAATGAGCAGTTCTTC; CDR3: CASSFGGGKNEQFF
J: TRBJ2-7; D: -; V: TRBV5-5; size: -; DNA: TGTGCCAGCAGCTCACCGGGACACAACTACGAGCAGTACTTC; CDR3: CASSSPGHNYEQYF
J: TRBJ1-2; D: -; V: TRBV13; size: -; DNA: TGTGCCAGCAGCTTAGTAGGCTTGGGAAGCGGCTATGGCTACACCTTC; CDR3: CASSLVGLGSGYGYTF
J: TRBJ1-2; D: -; V: TRBV5-1; size: few; DNA: TGCGCCAGCAGCCGGGTAGGGGGTGACTATGGCTACACCTTC; CDR3: CASSRVGGDYGYTF
J: TRBJ2-2; D: -; V: TRBV4-3; size: -; DNA: TGCGCCAGCAGCACCAGGAGGTCCGGGGAGCTGTTTTTT; CDR3: CASSTRRSGELFF
J: TRBJ1-5; D: -; V: TRBV10-3; size: -; DNA: TGTGCCATCAGTCCCTCTAATCAGCCCCAGCATTTT; CDR3: CAISPSNQPQHF
J: TRBJ1-1; D: -; V: TRBV5-1; size: -; DNA: TGCGCCAGCAGCTTGGTACCGACGGACATGAACACTGAAGCTTTCTTT; CDR3: CASSLVPTDMNTEAFF
J: TRBJ2-7; D: TRBD1; V: TRBV28; size: -; DNA: TGTGCCAGCAGTTTGGGCACACAGGGGATTCCCTACGAGCAGTACTTC; CDR3: CASSLGTQGIPYEQYF
J: TRBJ2-7; D: -; V: TRBV9; size: -; DNA: TGTGCCAGCAGCTACAATTCCTACGAGCAGTACTTC; CDR3: CASSYNSYEQYF
J: TRBJ1-4; D: TRBD1; V: TRBV2; size: -; DNA: TGTGCCAGCAGTGAATCTCACCCACAGGGGATAGATGAAAAACTGTTTTTT; CDR3: CASSESHPQGIDEKLFF
J: TRBJ1-1; D: TRBD1; V: TRBV13; size: once; DNA: TGTGCCAGCAGCTTTGGGACAGGGGGCACTGAAGCTTTCTTT; CDR3: CASSFGTGGTEAFF
J: TRBJ2-2; D: TRBD1; V: TRBV5-1; size: -; DNA: TGCGCCAGCAGCTTCCGACAGGGGGATCGAGGCGGGGAGCTGTTTTTT; CDR3: CASSFRQGDRGGELFF
J: TRBJ2-7; D: -; V: TRBV28; size: -; DNA: TGTGCCAGCAGTTTGGTACGCGGGCTCAACTACGAGCAGTACTTC; CDR3: CASSLVRGLNYEQYF
J: TRBJ2-3; D: TRBD2; V: TRBV7-6; size: -; DNA: TGTGCCAGCAGCTCGGAAGCGGGGGGGCTGACAGATACGCAGTATTTT; CDR3: CASSSEAGGLTDTQYF
J: TRBJ2-7; D: -; V: TRBV11-2; size: -; DNA: TGTGCCAGCAGCCTCTACGACAGACCCTACGAGCAGTACTTC; CDR3: CASSLYDRPYEQYF
J: TRBJ2-7; D: TRBD2; V: TRBV30; size: once; DNA: TGTGCCGGCACTTCGGGACTAGCGGGATACGAGCAGTACTTC; CDR3: CAGTSGLAGYEQYF
J: TRBJ2-5; D: TRBD2; V: TRBV7-2; size: -; DNA: TGTGCCAGCAGCTTAGCGCAGCGGGGGGCGGGAGAGACCCAGTACTTC; CDR3: CASSLAQRGAGETQYF
J: TRBJ1-5; D: TRBD1; V: TRBV6-6; size: -; DNA: TGTGCCAGCAGCCCGACAGGGGGCAATCAGCCCCAGCATTTT; CDR3: CASSPTGGNQPQHF
J: TRBJ2-7; D: TRBD1; V: TRBV5-4; size: -; DNA: TGTGCCAGCAGCTTGGGTCGGACAGGGGACGAGCAGTACTTC; CDR3: CASSLGRTGDEQYF
J: TRBJ2-7; D: -; V: TRBV7-3; size: -; DNA: TGTGCCAGCAGCTTAAACGGGGGAGCCTACGAGCAGTACTTC; CDR3: CASSLNGGAYEQYF
J: TRBJ1-1; D: TRBD1; V: TRBV28; size: -; DNA: TGTGCCAGCAGCTCCTTGGGGACAGGAGAAGCTTTCTTT; CDR3: CASSSLGTGEAFF
J: TRBJ2-7; D: TRBD2; V: TRBV11-3; size: -; DNA: TGTGCCAGCAGCTTGGGAGGGGTCCTTCCCGGCGAGCAGTACTTC; CDR3: CASSLGGVLPGEQYF
J: TRBJ1-4; D: -; V: TRBV28; size: -; DNA: TGTGCCAGCAGTTTCAAACCGGGGGACGCGGCGAATGAAAAACTGTTTTTT; CDR3: CASSFKPGDAANEKLFF